These 15 T cell receptor beta chains came from one sample sequenced in a study of T-cell reconstitution after alpha-beta-depleted transplantation in children. Unique molecular identifiers were used in preparing the TCRbeta library. MiXCR was run by TCRdb on the PCR reads, yielding one entry per CDR3 protein. The sample has around 200,000 distinct CDR3 sequences, under 9.5% seen once. The specimen comprised PBMCs from the stem cell graft donor, sampled from the stem cell graft. The receptor set was obtained from a human donor who donated a stem cell graft to a child with acute lymphoblastic leukemia.

The V call is TRBV4-1, the J call TRBJ2-1, with D unclear. The germline V and J ends were trimmed by 3 bases and 8 bases, with 14 bases remaining between them. Germline-derived CDR1 and CDR2 are MGHRA and YSYEKL. The CDR3 covers 14 residues. The CDR3 DNA reads TGCGCCAGCAGCCACCTAGTTACTGTCGATGAGCAGTTCTTC. As protein: CASSHLVTVDEQFF.

This chain connects TRBV3-1 to TRBJ2-5; TRBD2 might be the D (5 bases). This CDR3 spans 15 amino acids. Germline V gene sequence: CDR1 LGHDT, CDR2 YNNKEL (reference sequence). Trimming pared 1 base from V and 2 bases from J, leaving 11 bases between. The chain's CDR3 is CASSQVVGKQETQYF. The DNA for the CDR3 is TGTGCCAGCAGCCAAGTAGTCGGGAAACAAGAGACCCAGTACTTC.

The chain links TRBV7-2 to TRBJ2-2; 8 positions match TRBD1. This CDR3 has 16 residues. Germline V gene data show CDR1 as SGHTA and CDR2 as FQGNSA. V lost 4 bases and J lost 3; bases outside the gene matches: 7. The CDR3 DNA follows: TGTGCCAGCAGCTCCGGACAGGGTTCGGACACCGGGGAGCTGTTTTTT. It is translated as CASSSGQGSDTGELFF. Combining the CDR3 with reference TRBV7-2 and TRBJ2-2 gives the whole variable domain GAGVSQSPSNKVTEKGKDVELRCDPISGHTALYWYRQSLGQGLEFLIYFQGNSAPDKSGLPSDRFSAERTGGSVSTLTIQRTQQEDSAVYLCASSSGQGSDTGELFFGEGSRLTVL.

The chain uses TRBV6-1 and TRBJ2-7, with D possibly being TRBD2 (5 bases). Germline assignment: CDR1 MNHNS and CDR2 SASEGT. The V and J ends lost 5 bases and 5 bases respectively, with 19 bases between them. The CDR3 sequence is 15 residues long. The CDR3 here is CASSPRQAGVHEQYF. CDR3 nucleotide sequence: TGTGCCAGCAGTCCCCGGCAGGCCGGGGTCCACGAGCAGTACTTC.

Ten or more counts support this clonotype. The gene calls are TRBV4-3 and TRBJ2-7; D is ambiguous. CDR1 and CDR2 from the germline V gene are LGHNA and YSLEER. V gave up 0 bases and J gave up 0 bases, with 6 bases separating them. CDR3 length equals 14 residues. CDR3 DNA sequence: TGCGCCAGCAGCCAAGATCTTGACTCCTACGAGCAGTACTTC. It is translated as CASSQDLDSYEQYF.

This clonotype was counted ten times or more. The chain carries TRBV6-2 or TRBV6-3 and TRBJ1-2; D perhaps matches TRBD1 (5 bases). The V end lost 0 bases, the J end lost 8 bases, and 16 bases lay between the germline ends. The CDR3 extends over 15 amino acids. Looked up from germline, CDR1 is MNHEY and CDR2 is SVGEGT. The CDR3 protein is CASSYSTSGLDGYTF. CDR3 nucleotide sequence: TGTGCCAGCAGTTACTCGACCTCAGGGCTGGACGGCTACACCTTC.

The rearrangement joins TRBV30 to TRBJ2-2; 9 bases agree with TRBD2. The CDR3 contains 16 residues. Trimming cost V 3 bases and J 3 bases; bases outside gene matches: 8. CDR1 is GTSNPN, CDR2 SVGIG, per germline (reference sequence). The CDR3 here is CAWRGLAGIDTGELFF. The CDR3 DNA sequence: TGTGCCTGGAGGGGTCTAGCGGGGATCGACACCGGGGAGCTGTTTTTT.

This clonotype came up a few times. This chain connects TRBV7-2 to TRBJ1-1, with a tentative D call TRBD1 (5 bases). CDR1 is SGHTA, CDR2 FQGNSA, per germline. Deletions cut 7 bases from V and 4 bases from J, with 16 bases between. The CDR3 consists of 14 residues. As DNA, the CDR3 is TGTGCCAGCACCCCAGGACATTCGAGCACTGAAGCTTTCTTT. Protein product: CASTPGHSSTEAFF.

This clonotype was seen at least ten times. The chain uses TRBV7-2 and TRBJ2-4, with D perhaps TRBD1 (5 bases). Trimming shortened V by 6 bases and J by 1 base, and 19 bases separated the two germline ends. The CDR3 loop spans 17 amino acids. The germline V gene has CDR1 SGHTA and CDR2 FQGNSA. Here the CDR3 DNA reads TGTGCCAGCAGTTTAATATCGGCAGGGAACGCCAAAAACATTCAGTACTTC. The encoded protein is CASSLISAGNAKNIQYF.

The sample holds many counts of this clonotype. The chain recombines TRBV5-1 with TRBJ2-2; 13 nucleotides align to TRBD2. Trimming removed 3 bases from V and 8 bases from J; junction bases left unmatched: 7. Germline V gene lookup returns CDR1 SGHRS and CDR2 YFSETQ. The CDR3 extends over 16 amino acids. This CDR3 reads CASSWTSGGSSGELFF. Here the CDR3 DNA reads TGCGCCAGCAGCTGGACTAGCGGGGGTTCATCGGGGGAGCTGTTTTTT.

The J gene is TRBJ1-6, the V gene TRBV20-1; TRBD1 aligns across 8 bases. The CDR3 has 13 amino acids. The germline CDR1 and CDR2 sequences are DFQATT and SNEGSKA (reference sequence). The V segment lost 6 bases and the J segment 7 bases; nucleotides outside the gene matches: 5. The CDR3 DNA reads as TGCAGTGCCGTGGGACAGGCGAATTCACCCCTCCACTTT. Translating it yields CSAVGQANSPLHF.

Details on this clonotype: This may come from a read error, since a much larger clone is one base off. The V and J genes are TRBV27 and TRBJ2-7; D tentatively fits TRBD1 or TRBD2 (5 bases each). Germline lookup yields CDR1 MNHEY and CDR2 SMNVEV (reference sequence). This CDR3 comprises 14 residues. V was trimmed by 7 bases and J by 2 bases, leaving 15 bases between them. This CDR3 is CASISGRGAYEQYF. The DNA for the CDR3 is TGTGCCAGCATTTCGGGACGAGGTGCCTACGAGCAGTACTTC.

The chain joins TRBV6-2 or TRBV6-3 to TRBJ1-5, with D perhaps TRBD1 (5 bases). This CDR3 contains 15 residues. CDR1 is MNHEY, CDR2 SVGEGT, per germline. Trimming left V 6 bases short and J 3 bases short, with 15 bases between. CDR3 bases: TGTGCCAGCAGAACTTGGGTGGGGGACAATCAGCCCCAGCATTTT. Translation: CASRTWVGDNQPQHF.

This clonotype has more than one count but fewer than ten. The chain couples TRBV4-2 to TRBJ2-7; D is uncertain. Trimming stripped 1 base from V and 1 base from J, with 17 bases between. Germline CDR1 reads LGHNA; CDR2 reads YNFKEQ. This CDR3 is 17 amino acids long. CDR3 in DNA: TGTGCCAGCAGCCAAGGGGTCGGCACCCTCACGTCCTACGAGCAGTACTTC. It is translated as CASSQGVGTLTSYEQYF.

This clonotype came up many times. V is TRBV12-3 or TRBV12-4 and J is TRBJ2-7; a weak D match, TRBD1 (6 bases). The CDR3 totals 13 residues. V shed 7 bases and J shed 3 bases, with 13 bases lying between them. The CDR3 is CASKRTEFYEQYF. The CDR3 DNA follows: TGTGCCAGCAAGAGGACAGAATTCTACGAGCAGTACTTC.